Below, 20 T cell receptor beta chains from the same sample are listed, as sequenced in a study of T cells in Graves' hyperthyroidism and ophthalmopathy. Researchers amplified the TCR beta CDR3 regions from RNA transcripts. With the HTBI primer set, the TCR CDR3 went through a first round of RT-PCR. Via MiXCR, TCRdb re-called the multiplex PCR reads, giving one row per CDR3 protein. This table has about 290,000 distinct CDR3 sequences, 10% to 15% appearing once. Sequencing used blood. Receptors were obtained from a woman younger than 45 with Graves' hyperthyroidism that later progressed to Graves' ophthalmopathy.

The chain links TRBV5-1 to TRBJ1-1; 7 nucleotides agree with TRBD1. In germline, CDR1 is SGHRS, CDR2 YFSETQ. J gave up 4 bases and V 5 bases, and 5 bases lay outside the gene matches. The CDR3 is 13 amino acids. The CDR3 DNA reads TGCGCCAGCAGAGGGCCAGGGGGCACTGAAGCTTTCTTT. It yields the protein CASRGPGGTEAFF.

This clonotype showed up just a few times. The junction shows a germline mismatch at one end, possibly a read error. The CDR3 here is CASSQALAGGRDIQYF. For the CDR3, the DNA is TGCGCCAGCAGCCAAGCGCTAGCGGGGGGAAGGGACATTCAGTACTTC. V is TRBV11-1 and J is TRBJ2-4; 11 bases match TRBD2. This CDR3 contains 16 residues. From germline, CDR1 is SGHAT and CDR2 FQDESV (reference sequence).

The J gene is TRBJ2-2, the V gene TRBV2, with D tentatively TRBD1 or TRBD2 (6 bases each). V dropped 8 bases and J dropped 8 bases, with 15 bases sitting between them. The CDR3 length is 13 residues. CDR1 SNHLY and CDR2 FYNNEI come from the germline V gene. CDR3: CASGARGGGELFF. For the CDR3, the DNA is TGTGCCAGCGGTGCTCGAGGGGGGGGGGAGCTGTTTTTT.

With regard to this clonotype: Just one base apart from a much larger clone, this may be a read error. The rearrangement uses TRBV30 and TRBJ2-5, with D possibly being TRBD1 (6 bases). The germline V and J ends were trimmed by 5 bases and 1 base, with 11 bases remaining between them. CDR1 GTSNPN and CDR2 SVGIG come from the germline V gene (reference sequence). The CDR3 is made up of 13 amino acids. CDR3 in amino acids: CAWGRDTQETQYF. In DNA form, the CDR3 reads TGTGCCTGGGGCCGGGACACCCAAGAGACCCAGTACTTC.

This clonotype was detected a few times. This sequence joins TRBV6-5 and TRBJ1-1; no clear D. V lost 0 bases and J lost 7, with 9 bases in between. The germline V gene encodes CDR1 MNHEY and CDR2 SVGAGI. The CDR3 totals 13 residues. CDR3 sequence (DNA): TGTGCCAGCAGTTACTCGAAGGAGGGTGAAGCTTTCTTT. It specifies CASSYSKEGEAFF.

This clonotype was counted ten times or more. The V gene is TRBV6-1, the J gene TRBJ2-7, with D maybe TRBD1 (6 bases). The length of the CDR3 is 14 residues. V was clipped by 5 bases and J by 3 bases, with 14 bases between them. CDR1 and CDR2 from the germline V gene are MNHNS and SASEGT. The chain's CDR3 is CASSPWTDLYEQYF. The DNA for the CDR3 is TGTGCCAGCAGTCCCTGGACAGACCTCTACGAGCAGTACTTC.

The chain combines TRBV29-1 with TRBJ2-1, with 14 bases aligning to TRBD2. The CDR3 runs 17 residues. With 7 bases clipped from V and 6 bases from J, the junction kept 14 bases outside the gene matches. The germline V gene encodes CDR1 SQVTM and CDR2 ANQGSEA. The CDR3 loop reads CSALPFPTSGGGNEQFF. CDR3 bases: TGCAGCGCTCTACCCTTCCCGACTAGCGGGGGGGGCAATGAGCAGTTCTTC.

The rearrangement uses TRBV29-1 and TRBJ2-1; 8 positions agree with TRBD1. The germline gives CDR1 SQVTM, CDR2 ANQGSEA. CDR3 size: 14 residues. The V segment lost 6 bases and the J segment 5 bases; nucleotides outside the gene matches: 9. For the CDR3, the DNA is TGCAGCGTCAGGACAGGGCCATCTGACAATGAGCAGTTCTTC. Translation: CSVRTGPSDNEQFF.

In this sample, this clonotype turned up a few times. The chain employs TRBV7-9 and TRBJ2-7; D gene unclear. Germline CDR1 SEHNR, CDR2 FQNEAQ (reference sequence). The CDR3 extends over 12 amino acids. The V and J ends lost 4 bases and 4 bases respectively, with 8 bases between them. DNA of the CDR3: TGTGCCAGCAGCTCAATTAAATACGAGCAGTACTTC. Translated: CASSSIKYEQYF.

This clonotype came up many times. This chain connects TRBV7-9 to TRBJ2-7; 9 positions match TRBD1. The CDR3 contains 15 residues. CDR1 SEHNR and CDR2 FQNEAQ come from the germline V gene (reference sequence). With 5 bases clipped from V and 1 base from J, the junction kept 6 bases outside the gene matches. DNA of the CDR3: TGTGCCAGCAGCCCGACGACAGGGGGTTCCTACGAGCAGTACTTC. Amino acids: CASSPTTGGSYEQYF.

This clonotype was counted ten times or more. The chain is built from TRBV11-2 and TRBJ2-3; D is uncertain. CDR1 and CDR2 from the germline V gene are SGHAT and FQNNGV. The length of the CDR3 is 22 residues. Trimming cost V 0 bases and J 1 base, with 29 bases left between them. CDR3 nucleotides: TGTGCCAGCAGCTTAGATCGGCTACCAGGCGCCGTACAAGCCGCTGGCACAGATACGCAGTATTTT. It codes for CASSLDRLPGAVQAAGTDTQYF.

In this sample, this clonotype turned up many times. V is TRBV4-1 and J is TRBJ1-1; no reliable D call. Between the trimmed V and J ends, which lost 0 bases and 3 bases, there was a span of 5 bases. CDR3 length equals 13 residues. Looked up from germline, CDR1 is MGHRA and CDR2 is YSYEKL. DNA for the CDR3: TGCGCCAGCAGCCAAGACCCCTACACTGAAGCTTTCTTT. Translated, it gives CASSQDPYTEAFF.

In DNA form, the CDR3 reads TGTGCCAGCAGCCAAGACTGGAACCAGGGGCCCAAAAACATTCAGTACTTC. This sequence encodes CASSQDWNQGPKNIQYF. The J gene is TRBJ2-4, the V gene TRBV4-2, with D possibly TRBD1 on 6 matching bases. Germline lookup yields CDR1 LGHNA and CDR2 YNFKEQ. V shed 0 bases and J shed 2 bases, with 14 bases lying between them. The CDR3 runs 17 residues.

This clonotype was seen a handful of times. The chain employs TRBV18 and TRBJ2-7; TRBD2 is a possible D gene (6 bases). From germline, CDR1 is KGHSH and CDR2 LQKENI. This CDR3 is built from 16 residues. V was cut by 1 base and J by 0 bases, with 13 bases left in between. The CDR3 sequence is CASSPLGSGGSYEQYF. The CDR3 bases are TGTGCCAGCTCACCACTCGGTTCCGGGGGCTCCTACGAGCAGTACTTC.

For this clonotype: This may be a read error: a much more frequent sequence differs by one nucleotide. The chain couples TRBV27 to TRBJ2-1; D is possibly TRBD1 (5 bases). Trimming cost V 7 bases and J 10 bases, with 23 bases left between them. CDR1 and CDR2 from the germline V gene are MNHEY and SMNVEV (reference sequence). The CDR3 runs 15 residues. CDR3 region: CASTSQNRPQSEQFF. DNA for the CDR3: TGTGCCAGCACCTCCCAGAACAGGCCCCAGTCGGAGCAGTTCTTC.

This clonotype occurred many times. The CDR3 region is CASRRMDRNYGYTF. The CDR3, as DNA: TGTGCCAGCAGAAGAATGGACAGAAACTATGGCTACACCTTC. The genes are TRBV7-8 and TRBJ1-2; D might be TRBD1 (6 bases). From germline, CDR1 is SGHVS and CDR2 FQNEAQ. The CDR3 has 14 amino acids. V lost 6 bases, J lost 2 bases, and 13 bases lay in between.

There are many counts of this clonotype. The chain combines TRBV6-2 or TRBV6-3 with TRBJ1-2; no clear D gene. Germline CDR1 MNHEY, CDR2 SVGEGT. This CDR3 is built from 14 residues. Trimming cost V 2 bases and J 5 bases, with 12 bases left between them. CDR3 residues: CASSYPTADYGYTF. The CDR3 DNA reads TGTGCCAGCAGTTACCCGACTGCTGATTATGGCTACACCTTC.

This clonotype was seen at least ten times. The V gene is TRBV28, the J gene TRBJ2-5, with 14 bases identical to TRBD2. CDR1 and CDR2 from the germline V gene are MDHEN and SYDVKM. CDR3 length: 17 amino acids. V shed 5 bases, J shed 5 bases, and the junction held 10 bases outside the gene matches. The CDR3 DNA is TGTGCCAGCAGTCCGTGGACTAGCGGGAGGCGGGGGGAGACCCAGTACTTC. Translation: CASSPWTSGRRGETQYF.

This clonotype was counted ten times or more. V and J are TRBV15 and TRBJ1-4; D is unclear. Germline V CDR1 and CDR2: LNHNV, YYDKDF (reference sequence). This CDR3 contains 15 residues. V dropped 0 bases and J dropped 6 bases, with 11 bases sitting between them. CDR3 amino acids: CATSREYSVDEKLFF. The CDR3 region has the DNA TGTGCCACCAGCAGAGAATACAGCGTGGATGAAAAACTGTTTTTT.

This clonotype was seen at least ten times. A read error is possible here, since a much larger clone lies one base away. This sequence joins TRBV6-6 and TRBJ2-1; no definite D call. CDR3 length: 11 residues. V was trimmed by 1 base and J by 6 bases, leaving 1 base between them. Germline lookup yields CDR1 MNHNY and CDR2 SVGAGI (reference sequence). DNA for the CDR3: TGTGCCAGCAGTTACTTCAATGAGCAGTTCTTC. It specifies CASSYFNEQFF.